This entry lists 30 T cell receptor beta chains sequenced from one sample in a study of blood T cells in healthy people across ages. Combining a sample-barcoded 5' primer with a J-beta primer mix, a second PCR ran for 7 to 11 cycles. TCRdb passed the 5' RACE reads through MiXCR, listing each CDR3 protein once. The data hold roughly 830,000 distinct CDR3 sequences, with under 80% observed a single time. Input material: blood. The receptors here all came from a young man in good health.

V usage is TRBV4-3 and J usage is TRBJ2-1, with 7 bases aligning to TRBD2. This CDR3 contains 15 residues. Unmatched junction bases numbered 10, after V lost 5 bases and J lost 6 bases. Germline assignment: CDR1 LGHNA and CDR2 YSLEER. CDR3 protein: CASSAISGGGNEQFF. CDR3 nucleotides: TGCGCCAGCAGCGCCATATCGGGGGGAGGCAATGAGCAGTTCTTC.

The CDR3 DNA is TGTGCCAGCAGCCCCGGGACAGCCTTTAGCTATGGCTACACCTTC. Translation gives CASSPGTAFSYGYTF. This rearrangement joins TRBV7-2 to TRBJ1-2; 7 bases line up with TRBD1. Germline V gene data show CDR1 as SGHTA and CDR2 as FQGNSA. Trimming took 5 bases from V and 4 from J; bases not matched to a gene: 10. This CDR3 has 15 amino acids.

The V and J genes are TRBV5-1 and TRBJ1-5, with a possible D match to TRBD1 (5 bases). This CDR3 has 19 residues. V was trimmed by 7 bases and J by 0 bases, leaving 26 bases between them. Germline CDR1 and CDR2: SGHRS and YFSETQ. The CDR3 sequence: CASGSKNPGTAYSNQPQHF. CDR3 bases: TGCGCCAGCGGGTCGAAAAATCCCGGGACTGCTTATAGCAATCAGCCCCAGCATTTT.

This chain connects TRBV20-1 to TRBJ2-6; no reliable D call. Trimming stripped 5 bases from V and 2 bases from J, with 7 bases between. Per germline, CDR1 DFQATT and CDR2 SNEGSKA (reference sequence). The CDR3 contains 13 residues. The CDR3 nucleotides are TGCAGTGCTCCACAAGCTGGGGCCAACGTCCTGACTTTC. Protein sequence: CSAPQAGANVLTF.

This clonotype has more than one count but fewer than ten. The rearrangement uses TRBV11-2 and TRBJ2-1; D gene uncertain. In germline, CDR1 is SGHAT, CDR2 FQNNGV. The CDR3 totals 16 residues. The germline V and J ends were trimmed by 1 base and 8 bases, with 18 bases remaining between them. The CDR3 loop reads CASSLGRGMGLYEQFF. DNA of the CDR3: TGTGCCAGCAGCTTAGGTCGAGGCATGGGGTTGTATGAGCAGTTCTTC.

The chain links TRBV13 to TRBJ2-4; D gene unclear. The end of the DNA fits TRBJ2-5 better, so the J call may be wrong. Per germline, CDR1 PRHDT and CDR2 FYEKMQ (reference sequence). The CDR3 is made up of 14 amino acids. This chain's CDR3 is CASSLWILEETQYF. CDR3 nucleotide sequence: TGTGCCAGCAGCTTATGGATTTTGGAAGAGACCCAGTACTTC.

This chain links TRBV12-3 or TRBV12-4 with TRBJ2-7, with TRBD1 as a possible D gene (6 bases). The CDR3 totals 16 residues. V shed 5 bases and J shed 0 bases, with 17 bases lying between them. The CDR3 DNA follows: TGTGCCAGCAGTCAGGACCCAGGGGCACTCTCCTACGAGCAGTACTTC. This sequence encodes CASSQDPGALSYEQYF.

CDR3 nucleotides: TGTGCCAGCAGCATTGGGACAGGGGGAGGCTATGGCTACACCTTC. Translating gives CASSIGTGGGYGYTF. The chain carries TRBV7-9 and TRBJ1-2, with 11 positions matching TRBD1. V lost 5 bases and J lost 4; bases outside the gene matches: 6. The CDR3 runs to 15 residues. Germline V lookup: CDR1 SEHNR, CDR2 FQNEAQ (reference sequence).

The V and J genes are TRBV7-8 and TRBJ2-5; D gene unclear. The length of the CDR3 is 15 residues. V lost 1 base and J 4 bases, leaving 13 bases between the germline ends. Germline V gene sequence: CDR1 SGHVS, CDR2 FQNEAQ. CDR3 residues: CASSLGRGAIETQYF. The CDR3, as DNA: TGTGCCAGCAGCTTAGGGCGAGGAGCGATAGAGACCCAGTACTTC.

V and J are TRBV27 and TRBJ2-5; a weak D match, TRBD2 (6 bases). Trimming took 6 bases from V and 3 from J, leaving 14 bases between them. The CDR3 is 14 amino acids. Germline V gives CDR1 MNHEY, CDR2 SMNVEV (reference sequence). CDR3 nucleotides: TGTGCCAGCAGACTCGGGTGGGGGGAAGAGACCCAGTACTTC. Translating gives CASRLGWGEETQYF.

The chain combines TRBV6-5 with TRBJ1-2, with a possible D match to TRBD1 (6 bases). CDR1 MNHEY and CDR2 SVGAGI come from the germline V gene. Trimming left V 1 base short and J 6 bases short, with 9 bases between. This CDR3 has 13 residues. The CDR3 sequence is CASSYYRENGYTF. The CDR3 bases are TGTGCCAGCAGTTACTACAGGGAAAATGGCTACACCTTC.

This chain connects TRBV6-4 to TRBJ2-1, with D possibly being TRBD1 (6 bases). The J call is in doubt because the DNA end fits TRBJ2-7 better. Germline V gene sequence: CDR1 MRHNA, CDR2 SNTAGT. This CDR3 spans 14 amino acids. CDR3 loop: CASSPGQEYNEQYF. The CDR3 region has the DNA TGTGCCAGCAGCCCGGGACAAGAATACAATGAGCAGTACTTC.

The chain joins TRBV4-1 to TRBJ2-5; no clear D gene. The CDR3 has 16 amino acids. The V gene lost 0 bases and the J gene lost 2 bases, with 13 bases spanning the gap. Germline loops: CDR1 MGHRA, CDR2 YSYEKL. CDR3 loop: CASSQDPRPKQETQYF. CDR3 in DNA: TGCGCCAGCAGCCAAGACCCTAGACCGAAGCAAGAGACCCAGTACTTC.

V usage is TRBV9 and J usage is TRBJ1-2, with D perhaps matching TRBD1 (5 bases). Germline loops: CDR1 SGDLS, CDR2 YYNGEE. Trimming left V 2 bases short and J 2 bases short, with 16 bases between. This CDR3 is 16 amino acids long. CDR3 protein: CASSVAQDRPNYGYTF. The CDR3 bases are TGTGCCAGCAGCGTTGCACAGGACCGACCAAACTATGGCTACACCTTC.

The chain uses TRBV29-1 and TRBJ2-2; D call uncertain. The CDR3 extends over 12 amino acids. CDR1 is SQVTM, CDR2 ANQGSEA, per germline. The V and J ends lost 4 bases and 5 bases respectively, with 8 bases between them. CDR3 bases: TGCAGCGTTGTGGAAGGGACCGGGGAGCTGTTTTTT. Encoded protein: CSVVEGTGELFF.

The chain is built from TRBV28 and TRBJ1-1; 7 nucleotides agree with TRBD1. The germline V gene has CDR1 MDHEN and CDR2 SYDVKM. The junction had 7 bases not matched to a gene; V was cut back by 7 bases and J by 5 bases. The CDR3 runs to 13 residues. DNA for the CDR3: TGTGCCAGCACTACAGGGGAAAGGACTGAAGCTTTCTTT. Its protein is CASTTGERTEAFF.

This sequence joins TRBV2 and TRBJ2-2; TRBD2 agrees at 9 bases. Germline V lookup: CDR1 SNHLY, CDR2 FYNNEI. This CDR3 comprises 14 residues. J was trimmed by 2 bases and V by 10 bases; bases with no gene match: 5. The CDR3: CANSGGPNTGELFF. In DNA form, the CDR3 reads TGTGCCAATAGCGGGGGTCCAAACACCGGGGAGCTGTTTTTT.

The chain couples TRBV29-1 to TRBJ1-2, with TRBD1 matching 8 bases. The germline V gene has CDR1 SQVTM and CDR2 ANQGSEA. This CDR3 contains 14 residues. Trimming cost V 0 bases and J 2 bases; bases outside gene matches: 2. The CDR3 sequence is CSVEDQGANYGYTF. As DNA, the CDR3 is TGCAGCGTTGAAGACCAGGGGGCGAACTATGGCTACACCTTC.

The chain joins TRBV28 to TRBJ2-5; 7 bases map to TRBD1. The CDR3 runs to 16 residues. Trimming at V came to 5 bases and at J to 1 base, leaving 10 bases not matched to a gene. Germline CDR1 and CDR2: MDHEN and SYDVKM. CDR3 in DNA: TGTGCCAGCAGTGGACCAATGACAGGGAGCCAAGAGACCCAGTACTTC. Its protein product is CASSGPMTGSQETQYF.

This clonotype occurred once. This sequence joins TRBV20-1 and TRBJ1-2, with 7 bases fitting TRBD1. The length of the CDR3 is 14 residues. With V trimmed by 1 base and J by 7 bases, 9 bases remained unmatched. Germline CDR1 is DFQATT and CDR2 is SNEGSKA (reference sequence). CDR3 DNA: TGCAGTGCTAGAGGTCAAGGGGGCGCCGCTGGCTACACCTTC. Translation: CSARGQGGAAGYTF.

The CDR3 region is CASSQRSGTAGQPQHF. The CDR3 DNA follows: TGTGCCAGCAGCCAAAGGTCAGGGACGGCGGGTCAGCCCCAGCATTTT. The chain has TRBV4-2 and TRBJ1-5; possibly TRBD1 for D (5 bases). The CDR3 totals 16 residues. Germline V lookup: CDR1 LGHNA, CDR2 YNFKEQ. Trimming cost V 2 bases and J 6 bases, with 17 bases left between them.

This clonotype was seen a handful of times. This chain uses TRBV27 with TRBJ1-6, with a weak D call TRBD1 (6 bases). V lost 5 bases and J lost 4, with 15 bases in between. This CDR3 is 16 amino acids long. Germline values: CDR1 MNHEY, CDR2 SMNVEV (reference sequence). CDR3 protein: CASSGAGGYYNSPLHF. The CDR3 DNA reads TGTGCCAGCAGTGGGGCCGGGGGCTATTATAATTCACCCCTCCACTTT.

The chain combines TRBV15 with TRBJ2-4; tentatively, D is TRBD1 (5 bases). The J call is doubtful: the DNA matches TRBJ2-7 better. The CDR3 is 14 residues long. CDR1 is LNHNV, CDR2 YYDKDF, per germline (reference sequence). CDR3 in amino acids: CATRGEWGPYEQYF. CDR3 nucleotides: TGTGCCACCCGCGGAGAGTGGGGCCCCTACGAGCAGTACTTC.

This chain uses TRBV20-1 with TRBJ2-7, with D perhaps TRBD2 (5 bases). Germline CDR1 reads DFQATT; CDR2 reads SNEGSKA (reference sequence). The V and J ends lost 8 bases and 4 bases respectively, with 12 bases between them. The CDR3 runs to 11 residues. This CDR3 reads CSPSGTYEQYF. DNA for the CDR3: TGCAGTCCCAGCGGAACATACGAGCAGTACTTC.

This clonotype has more than one count but fewer than ten. V is TRBV20-1 and J is TRBJ2-7, with a tentative D call TRBD1 (6 bases). V was cut by 6 bases and J by 4 bases, with 19 bases left in between. Germline lookup yields CDR1 DFQATT and CDR2 SNEGSKA (reference sequence). This CDR3 comprises 14 residues. The CDR3 reads CSAAGTLDLYEQYF. For the CDR3, the DNA is TGCAGTGCGGCCGGGACACTAGACTTGTACGAGCAGTACTTC.

The genes are TRBV7-6 and TRBJ2-1, with D perhaps TRBD1 (6 bases). Germline V gene sequence: CDR1 SGHVS, CDR2 FNYEAQ. The CDR3 extends over 17 amino acids. V was clipped by 5 bases and J by 5 bases, with 22 bases between them. CDR3 sequence (DNA): TGTGCCAGCAGCGTAGGGGGTTGGGACACCTCTCACAATGAGCAGTTCTTC. The encoded protein is CASSVGGWDTSHNEQFF.

The chain recombines TRBV14 with TRBJ2-3; maybe TRBD2 (6 bases). Germline V gives CDR1 SGHDN, CDR2 FVKESK. Trimming removed 0 bases at V and 2 bases at J, with 15 bases between. The CDR3 loop spans 17 amino acids. The CDR3: CASSQDFGLAITDTQYF. In DNA, the CDR3 is TGTGCCAGCAGCCAAGATTTCGGGCTAGCGATCACAGATACGCAGTATTTT.

The gene calls are TRBV14 and TRBJ2-1, with D possibly being TRBD2 (6 bases). CDR3 length equals 17 residues. Germline V lookup: CDR1 SGHDN, CDR2 FVKESK. V lost 2 bases to trimming and J lost 5 bases, with 19 bases between them. CDR3 sequence: CASSQTGSPLFHNEQFF. The DNA for the CDR3 is TGTGCCAGCAGCCAAACCGGGAGTCCCCTTTTCCACAATGAGCAGTTCTTC.

Regarding this clonotype: A junction end diverges from the germline sequence, so it may reflect a read error. The rearrangement links TRBV20-1 to TRBJ2-1; no reliable D call. CDR1 is DFQATT and CDR2 is SNEGSKA in the germline V gene (reference sequence). The CDR3 runs to 13 residues. Here the CDR3 DNA reads TGCAGTGCTAGAGTGGTGATCAACAATGAGCCGTTCTTC. Protein sequence: CSARVVINNEPFF.

This clonotype was seen a handful of times. CDR3 amino acids: CASATAGRGYEQYF. For the CDR3, the DNA is TGTGCCAGCGCCACCGCGGGCAGAGGCTACGAGCAGTACTTC. This chain uses TRBV7-2 with TRBJ2-7; D perhaps matches TRBD2 (5 bases). The CDR3 has 14 amino acids. Trimming left V 8 bases short and J 3 bases short, with 17 bases between. Germline V gene sequence: CDR1 SGHTA, CDR2 FQGNSA.